One sample yielded the 20 T cell receptor beta chains listed below, sequenced in a study of blood T cells in healthy people across ages (dated by TCRdb to 2015 to 2017). Libraries were prepared through 5' RACE. TCRdb shows the sequencer as Illumina HiSeq 2500. A second PCR of about 7 to 12 cycles was performed with a sample-barcoded 5' primer and a J-beta primer mix. TCRdb handled the public reads itself, with Q25 trimming in fastp and clone calling in MiXCR, and kept productive beta chains. For every CDR3 protein sequence, its rows merge into one entry that carries the most common genes and DNA. In all, the sample holds some 700,000 distinct CDR3 sequences, and 40% to 45% of those were seen once. The top ten clones comprise under 25% of the sample. Sequenced material: blood. These receptors all stem from a woman aged 60-75 years in good health.

In DNA, the CDR3 is TGCGCCAGCAGCCAAAGCGGGGGAAACTCCTACGAGCAGTACTTC. Translated: CASSQSGGNSYEQYF. The J gene is TRBJ2-7, the V gene TRBV4-1; 8 bases match TRBD2. The CDR3 consists of 15 residues. CDR1 is MGHRA, CDR2 YSYEKL, per germline. V lost 2 bases and J lost 0; bases outside the gene matches: 3.

Only one count was recorded for this clonotype. The chain recombines TRBV27 with TRBJ1-5; TRBD1 is a possible D gene (6 bases). This CDR3 has 14 amino acids. V lost 6 bases, J lost 5 bases, and 14 bases lay in between. Germline V gene sequence: CDR1 MNHEY, CDR2 SMNVEV (reference sequence). Here the CDR3 DNA reads TGTGCCAGCAGGCGACCAGGGGACGATCAGCCCCAGCATTTT. Translating gives CASRRPGDDQPQHF.

This sequence joins TRBV18 and TRBJ2-7, with 7 nucleotides matching TRBD2. This CDR3 contains 15 residues. CDR1 KGHSH and CDR2 LQKENI come from the germline V gene. V lost 4 bases to trimming and J lost 7 bases; unmatched junction nucleotides: 13. DNA for the CDR3: TGTGCCAGCTCACTGGGGGGAGGGACTTCCGATGAGCAGTACTTC. Its protein product is CASSLGGGTSDEQYF.

The chain recombines TRBV28 with TRBJ1-4; no firm D call. The CDR3 has 16 residues. Germline V lookup: CDR1 MDHEN, CDR2 SYDVKM. The V and J ends lost 7 bases and 4 bases respectively, with 19 bases between them. CDR3 protein: CASTAYVTAFNEKLFF. In DNA, the CDR3 is TGTGCCAGCACCGCTTATGTCACGGCCTTTAATGAAAAACTGTTTTTT.

In DNA, the CDR3 is TGTGCCAGCAGCTTAGCAGGAACAGCCCTCTACGAGCAGTACTTC. It specifies CASSLAGTALYEQYF. The chain is built from TRBV7-2 and TRBJ2-7; no definite D call. CDR3 length equals 15 residues. Germline CDR1 and CDR2: SGHTA and FQGNSA. The ends were cut back, 0 bases at V and 3 bases at J, with 12 bases in the middle.

This clonotype was counted many times. The chain employs TRBV4-2 and TRBJ2-7; possible D gene TRBD1, 6 bases. The CDR3 totals 14 residues. The ends were cut back, 6 bases at V and 5 bases at J, with 17 bases in the middle. Germline V lookup: CDR1 LGHNA, CDR2 YNFKEQ. This CDR3 is CASSPKQGSHEQYF. In DNA form, the CDR3 reads TGTGCCAGCAGTCCGAAACAGGGATCCCACGAGCAGTACTTC.

This clonotype was recorded a few times. The J gene is TRBJ2-6, the V gene TRBV28; D is unclear. V was shortened by 5 bases and J by 0 bases, with 14 bases between the two germline ends. Germline CDR1 reads MDHEN; CDR2 reads SYDVKM. The CDR3 totals 17 residues. CDR3 DNA: TGTGCCAGCAGTCCCGATAGCCTGCCCTCTGGGGCCAACGTCCTGACTTTC. Translation: CASSPDSLPSGANVLTF.

This clonotype showed up just a few times. The rearrangement uses TRBV6-1 and TRBJ2-5; D may be TRBD2 (6 bases). Germline assignment: CDR1 MNHNS and CDR2 SASEGT. The CDR3 loop spans 15 amino acids. V lost 9 bases and J lost 1, with 18 bases in between. This CDR3 reads CASSSPLAFQETQYF. For the CDR3, the DNA is TGTGCCAGTAGTAGTCCGCTAGCGTTCCAAGAGACCCAGTACTTC.

The rearrangement uses TRBV6-5 and TRBJ1-2, with a possible D match to TRBD1 (5 bases). This CDR3 has 14 amino acids. Germline values: CDR1 MNHEY, CDR2 SVGAGI. The V end was cut by 6 bases, the J end by 0 bases, with 11 bases between. CDR3 in amino acids: CASRFGTSNYGYTF. CDR3 nucleotide sequence: TGTGCCAGCAGATTCGGGACGTCTAACTATGGCTACACCTTC.

The V and J genes are TRBV20-1 and TRBJ1-4; D is uncertain. V was cut by 6 bases and J by 7 bases, with 21 bases left in between. The germline V gene has CDR1 DFQATT and CDR2 SNEGSKA (reference sequence). CDR3 length: 15 residues. CDR3 sequence reads: CSASPPEGAAEKLFF. The DNA for the CDR3 is TGCAGTGCCAGCCCTCCCGAAGGAGCCGCTGAAAAACTGTTTTTT.

V is TRBV11-2 and J is TRBJ1-2; D perhaps matches TRBD1 (5 bases). The V and J ends lost 5 bases and 8 bases respectively, with 15 bases between them. The V gene's germline CDR1 is SGHAT and CDR2 FQNNGV. This CDR3 region has 13 residues. CDR3 region: CASSARRGSGYTF. Here the CDR3 DNA reads TGTGCCAGCAGCGCGCGACGGGGGAGCGGCTACACCTTC.

The chain couples TRBV9 to TRBJ2-2; 7 bases map to TRBD1. Trimming cost V 3 bases and J 2 bases; bases outside gene matches: 4. Germline V CDR1 and CDR2: SGDLS, YYNGEE. This CDR3 has 15 amino acids. The DNA of the CDR3 is TGTGCCAGCAGCGGCCGGGACAGTAACACCGGGGAGCTGTTTTTT. Translating gives CASSGRDSNTGELFF. Drawing the rest from reference TRBV9 and TRBJ2-2, the complete variable domain is DSGVTQTPKHLITATGQRVTLRCSPRSGDLSVYWYQQSLDQGLQFLIQYYNGEERAKGNILERFSAQQFPDLHSELNLSSLELGDSALYFCASSGRDSNTGELFFGEGSRLTVL.

This clonotype was seen only a few times. Compared with germline, one end of the junction differs, possibly owing to a read error. The V call is TRBV5-1, the J call TRBJ2-3; 8 bases line up with TRBD1. The CDR3 covers 14 residues. The V gene's germline CDR1 is SGHRS and CDR2 YFSETQ. The CDR3, as DNA: TGCGCCAGCAGCCCCGGACAGGGCACAGATGCGCAGTATTTT. It codes for CASSPGQGTDAQYF.

This clonotype was seen ten or more times. The rearrangement links TRBV15 to TRBJ2-7, with 11 positions matching TRBD2. The CDR3 length is 15 residues. V was clipped by 5 bases and J by 2 bases; unmatched bases: 5. CDR1 is LNHNV and CDR2 is YYDKDF in the germline V gene (reference sequence). The CDR3 protein is CATSSTSGGTYEQYF. CDR3 nucleotides: TGTGCCACCAGCTCCACTAGCGGGGGTACCTACGAGCAGTACTTC.

The rearrangement joins TRBV28 to TRBJ2-1; D remains unclear. V lost 5 bases to trimming and J lost 8 bases, with 19 bases between them. There are 15 residues in the CDR3. Looked up from germline, CDR1 is MDHEN and CDR2 is SYDVKM. CDR3: CASSPQGSFDHEQFF. CDR3 coding DNA: TGTGCCAGCAGTCCCCAAGGTAGCTTCGACCATGAGCAGTTCTTC.

This chain uses TRBV4-1 with TRBJ2-1, with D perhaps matching TRBD2 (6 bases). V lost 4 bases and J lost 2, with 15 bases in between. There are 16 residues in the CDR3. The V gene's germline CDR1 is MGHRA and CDR2 YSYEKL. CDR3 nucleotide sequence: TGCGCCAGCAGCCGAGAGCCCAGGACTACCTACAATGAGCAGTTCTTC. It translates to CASSREPRTTYNEQFF.

The table lists this clonotype with many counts. The V call is TRBV10-3, the J call TRBJ2-5; the match to TRBD2 covers 7 bases. This CDR3 contains 15 residues. Germline CDR1 and CDR2: ENHRY and SYGVKD. V gave up 0 bases and J gave up 5 bases; unmatched junction bases: 6. DNA for the CDR3: TGTGCCATCAGTGAGTCGAGTCTAGCGGAGGAGACCCAGTACTTC. Translation gives CAISESSLAEETQYF.

This chain links TRBV6-5 with TRBJ1-4; weak D call: TRBD1 (6 bases). Trimming took off 6 bases at V and 3 bases at J, with 11 bases between the two ends. Germline assignment: CDR1 MNHEY and CDR2 SVGAGI. This CDR3 has 14 amino acids. The CDR3, as DNA: TGTGCCAGCAGCGACAGGCTTTCTAATGAAAAACTGTTTTTT. As protein: CASSDRLSNEKLFF.

Comment on this clonotype: A clone one base away is much larger, so this may be a read error. This sequence joins TRBV2 and TRBJ1-2, with D tentatively TRBD1 (5 bases). CDR3 length: 16 residues. The germline gives CDR1 SNHLY, CDR2 FYNNEI. With 0 bases removed from V and 4 bases from J, the gap between germline ends came to 15 bases. The CDR3, as DNA: TGTGCCAGCAGTGAAGCTTTTGCAGGGATAATCTATGGCTACACCTTC. Translation: CASSEAFAGIIYGYTF. The full variable domain, with the rest looked up from reference TRBV2 and TRBJ1-2, is EPEVTQTPSHQVTQMGQEVILRCVPISNHLYFYWYRQILGQKVEFLVSFYNNEISEKSEIFDDQFSVERPDGSNFTLKIRSTKLEDSAMYFCASSEAFAGIIYGYTFGSGTRLTVV.

This clonotype was counted between two and nine times. The gene calls are TRBV20-1 and TRBJ1-2; D is perhaps TRBD1 (6 bases). The CDR3 length is 17 residues. Between the trimmed V and J ends, which lost 6 bases and 4 bases, there was a span of 27 bases. CDR1 and CDR2 from the germline V gene are DFQATT and SNEGSKA (reference sequence). This chain's CDR3 is CSAPARQAYASIYGYTF. The CDR3 coding sequence is TGCAGTGCGCCCGCTCGACAGGCCTACGCGTCCATCTATGGCTACACCTTC.